Below are 28 T cell receptor beta chains sequenced from a single sample in a study of response to subunit inactivated influenza vaccine. Via MiXCR, TCRdb re-called the RT-PCR reads, giving one row per CDR3 protein. The table has 400,000 to 650,000 distinct CDR3 sequences, 7.2% seen once. Specimen: PBMCs from blood, collected around 25 months after vaccination. These receptors were obtained from a man aged 50 to 69 who received an inactivated influenza vaccine.

The rearrangement joins TRBV5-6 to TRBJ2-7, with D perhaps TRBD1 (5 bases). This CDR3 has 16 amino acids. V was clipped by 1 base and J by 7 bases, with 21 bases between them. Germline CDR1 is SGHDT and CDR2 is YYEEEE. The CDR3 sequence: CASSLTPFDSFGEQYF. CDR3 bases: TGTGCCAGCAGCTTGACCCCCTTTGACAGTTTCGGGGAGCAGTACTTC.

This clonotype was seen a few times. V usage is TRBV18 and J usage is TRBJ2-7; the D gene is possibly TRBD1 (6 bases). The CDR3 consists of 15 residues. Germline V CDR1 and CDR2: KGHSH, LQKENI. V lost 3 bases, J lost 6 bases, and 18 bases lay in between. CDR3 sequence (DNA): TGTGCCAGCTCACCCGGGACACGGTCATCAGCCGAGCAGTACTTC. Protein sequence: CASSPGTRSSAEQYF.

This clonotype has ten or more counts. This sequence joins TRBV29-1 and TRBJ1-1; 7 bases align to TRBD1. Germline values: CDR1 SQVTM, CDR2 ANQGSEA. V lost 7 bases to trimming and J lost 5 bases; unmatched junction nucleotides: 13. CDR3 size: 14 residues. Here the CDR3 reads CSARVRTGGTEAFF. The DNA of the CDR3 is TGCAGCGCCCGAGTCCGGACAGGTGGGACTGAAGCTTTCTTT.

Turning to this clonotype: This may be a read error, as it is one base from a much larger clone. Because the CDR3 is missing its conserved closing phenylalanine or tryptophan, this is likely a read error. The chain employs TRBV6-1 and TRBJ1-1; TRBD1 might be the D (6 bases). From germline, CDR1 is MNHNS and CDR2 SASEGT. This CDR3 is built from 14 residues. V was pared by 5 bases and J by 5 bases, with 15 bases between. The CDR3 DNA is TGTGCCAGCAGTCCCGGGGGCATGGGGACTGAAGCTTTCGTT. Protein product: CASSPGGMGTEAFV.

Worth noting for this clonotype: One base away lies a much larger clone, so this may be a sequencing read error. The rearrangement links TRBV5-1 to TRBJ1-1, with a weak D call TRBD1 (5 bases). In germline, CDR1 is SGHRS, CDR2 YFSETQ. There are 13 residues in the CDR3. Trimming shortened V by 5 bases and J by 4 bases, and 12 bases separated the two germline ends. The CDR3 reads CASSGGVVTEAFF. In nucleotides, the CDR3 is TGCGCCAGCAGTGGGGGGGTGGTCACTGAAGCTTTCTTT.

The chain is built from TRBV9 and TRBJ2-5; TRBD2 matches 7 bases. The junction had 1 base not matched to a gene; V was cut back by 0 bases and J by 5 bases. CDR1 SGDLS and CDR2 YYNGEE come from the germline V gene. This CDR3 contains 13 residues. Here the CDR3 reads CASSVAAGETQYF. CDR3 DNA sequence: TGTGCCAGCAGCGTAGCAGCGGGGGAGACCCAGTACTTC.

The chain carries TRBV10-3 and TRBJ2-5, with a weak D call TRBD1 (5 bases). Trimming took off 6 bases at V and 2 bases at J, with 7 bases between the two ends. Germline V gene lookup returns CDR1 ENHRY and CDR2 SYGVKD. This CDR3 spans 12 amino acids. The CDR3 is CAIRGQQETQYF. The CDR3 DNA reads as TGTGCCATCAGAGGACAACAAGAGACCCAGTACTTC.

CDR3 region: CASSSPAGRTFTDTQYF. In DNA, the CDR3 is TGTGCCAGCAGCTCCCCCGCCGGACGGACATTCACAGATACGCAGTATTTT. V usage is TRBV11-2 and J usage is TRBJ2-3, with D perhaps TRBD1 (5 bases). CDR1 is SGHAT, CDR2 FQNNGV, per germline. CDR3 length: 17 residues. V lost 4 bases to trimming and J lost 2 bases, with 19 bases between them.

The gene calls are TRBV28 and TRBJ2-7; D is possibly TRBD1 (6 bases). Per the germline V gene, CDR1 is MDHEN and CDR2 is SYDVKM. The CDR3 has 16 residues. V dropped 6 bases and J dropped 1 base, with 19 bases sitting between them. CDR3 DNA: TGTGCCAGCAGCCCGACCGGCCAGGGGCGTTCCTACGAGCAGTACTTC. It codes for CASSPTGQGRSYEQYF.

The gene calls are TRBV4-2 and TRBJ1-1; no clear D gene. From germline, CDR1 is LGHNA and CDR2 YNFKEQ. Trimming took off 0 bases at V and 3 bases at J, with 14 bases between the two ends. This CDR3 spans 16 amino acids. CDR3 DNA sequence: TGTGCCAGCAGCCAAGAACCACCGAAGGTACACACTGAAGCTTTCTTT. It is translated as CASSQEPPKVHTEAFF.

This clonotype was observed at least ten times. The chain recombines TRBV18 with TRBJ2-1, with D tentatively TRBD2 (6 bases). CDR3 length equals 15 residues. CDR1 is KGHSH, CDR2 LQKENI, per germline. V lost 3 bases to trimming and J lost 8 bases, with 17 bases between them. The CDR3 region is CASSPPPGGIYEQFF. Here the CDR3 DNA reads TGTGCCAGCTCACCGCCCCCAGGCGGGATTTATGAGCAGTTCTTC.

This clonotype was counted at least ten times. This chain joins TRBV12-3 or TRBV12-4 and TRBJ1-5; 8 bases line up with TRBD1. Unmatched junction bases numbered 1, after V lost 3 bases and J lost 0 bases. This CDR3 has 15 amino acids. The DNA of the CDR3 is TGTGCCAGCAGTTTCGGGACAGGTAGCAATCAGCCCCAGCATTTT. Translating it yields CASSFGTGSNQPQHF.

This clonotype was detected many times. This chain's CDR3 is CASSRTSGSSYEQYF. The CDR3 DNA sequence: TGTGCCAGCAGTCGAACTAGCGGGAGCTCCTACGAGCAGTACTTC. The rearrangement joins TRBV12-3 or TRBV12-4 to TRBJ2-7; 11 bases align to TRBD2. Losses at the gene ends were 5 bases for V and 0 bases for J; bases not matched to a gene: 3. The CDR3 totals 15 residues.

This clonotype appeared a few times. This chain connects TRBV15 to TRBJ2-5, with a tentative D call TRBD1 (6 bases). Germline V CDR1 and CDR2: LNHNV, YYDKDF (reference sequence). This CDR3 is built from 16 residues. Trimming shortened V by 3 bases and J by 1 base, and 15 bases separated the two germline ends. The CDR3 is CATSRVRQAAQETQYF. CDR3 nucleotide sequence: TGTGCCACCAGCAGGGTAAGACAGGCGGCCCAAGAGACCCAGTACTTC.

The chain employs TRBV28 and TRBJ2-3; weak D call: TRBD1 (6 bases). Germline CDR1 is MDHEN and CDR2 is SYDVKM. Trimming removed 6 bases at V and 3 bases at J, with 13 bases between. The CDR3 length is 14 residues. CDR3 protein: CASSPRGPTDTQYF. For the CDR3, the DNA is TGTGCCAGCAGCCCCAGGGGCCCAACAGATACGCAGTATTTT.

This clonotype was observed a few times. The gene calls are TRBV7-9 and TRBJ2-7; 13 bases are a match to TRBD2. V trimming: 4 bases; J trimming: 7 bases; junction bases outside the gene matches: 7. The germline V gene encodes CDR1 SEHNR and CDR2 FQNEAQ (reference sequence). The CDR3 runs to 15 residues. CDR3: CASSYGLAGVEEQYF. CDR3 bases: TGTGCCAGCAGCTACGGACTAGCGGGAGTGGAAGAGCAGTACTTC.

There are a few counts of this clonotype. This sequence joins TRBV29-1 and TRBJ2-5; 9 bases line up with TRBD2. The CDR3 is 13 residues long. V lost 5 bases, J lost 5 bases, and 6 bases stayed unmatched. Germline CDR1 reads SQVTM; CDR2 reads ANQGSEA. The CDR3 spells CSVRASGRETQYF. CDR3 nucleotides: TGCAGCGTTCGGGCCAGCGGGAGGGAGACCCAGTACTTC. The full variable domain, its missing parts supplied by reference TRBV29-1 and TRBJ2-5, is SAVISQKPSRDICQRGTSLTIQCQVDSQVTMMFWYRQQPGQSLTLIATANQGSEATYESGFVIDKFPISRPNLTFSTLTVSNMSPEDSSIYLCSVRASGRETQYFGPGTRLLVL.

At least ten counts were recorded for this clonotype. V and J are TRBV5-1 and TRBJ2-7; D may be TRBD1 (6 bases). The V gene's germline CDR1 is SGHRS and CDR2 YFSETQ. The CDR3 contains 15 residues. The V gene lost 4 bases and the J gene lost 0 bases, with 14 bases spanning the gap. The CDR3 DNA reads TGCGCCAGCAGCCCTTCCACAGGGAGCTCCTACGAGCAGTACTTC. Encoded protein: CASSPSTGSSYEQYF.

This clonotype has a count of ten or more. In DNA form, the CDR3 reads TGTGCCAGCAGCCAAGATTTCTACGAGCAGTACTTC. This translates into CASSQDFYEQYF. This sequence joins TRBV14 and TRBJ2-7; D call uncertain. Per germline, CDR1 SGHDN and CDR2 FVKESK. The CDR3 is 12 residues long. The V end was cut by 0 bases, the J end by 3 bases, with 3 bases between. The whole variable domain, remainder taken from reference TRBV14 and TRBJ2-7, is EAGVTQFPSHSVIEKGQTVTLRCDPISGHDNLYWYRRVMGKEIKFLLHFVKESKQDESGMPNNRFLAERTGGTYSTLKVQPAELEDSGVYFCASSQDFYEQYFGPGTRLTVT.

This clonotype was seen more than once but under ten times. The chain carries TRBV28 and TRBJ2-7, with D perhaps matching TRBD2 (7 bases). With 1 base removed from V and 6 bases from J, the gap between germline ends came to 16 bases. CDR3 length: 15 residues. Germline CDR1 reads MDHEN; CDR2 reads SYDVKM. CDR3 coding DNA: TGTGCCAGCAGTTTATTCGGGGGGCTTGGAGTCGAGCAGTACTTC. Translated: CASSLFGGLGVEQYF.

This clonotype was found a few times. This chain uses TRBV6-1 with TRBJ2-7; TRBD1 matches 10 bases. Germline trimming cut 8 bases from V and 2 bases from J; bases unmatched to any gene: 6. CDR1 is MNHNS, CDR2 SASEGT, per germline. There are 14 residues in the CDR3. For the CDR3, the DNA is TGTGCCAGCGCCCGGGACAGGGGAACCTACGAGCAGTACTTC. Amino acids: CASARDRGTYEQYF.

This chain uses TRBV23-1 with TRBJ2-1; 11 bases align to TRBD1. TRBV23-1 is filed as an ORF, its function uncertain. After removal of 3 bases from V and 7 bases from J, the junction contained 11 bases not matched to a gene. The CDR3 extends over 17 amino acids. CDR3 amino acids: CASSHVDRGPQVNEQFF. The CDR3 coding sequence is TGCGCCAGCAGTCACGTGGACAGGGGGCCCCAAGTTAATGAGCAGTTCTTC.

This clonotype was recorded at least ten times. This sequence joins TRBV5-6 and TRBJ2-4, with D tentatively TRBD2 (5 bases). The V end lost 1 base, the J end lost 7 bases, and 15 bases lay between the germline ends. Germline loops: CDR1 SGHDT, CDR2 YYEEEE. The CDR3 spans 15 residues. CDR3 in DNA: TGTGCCAGCAGCTTGTGGGAGCGCCGAGGGAACATTCAGTACTTC. Its translation: CASSLWERRGNIQYF. The variable domain in full, completed from reference TRBV5-6 and TRBJ2-4, reads DAGVTQSPTHLIKTRGQQVTLRCSPKSGHDTVSWYQQALGQGPQFIFQYYEEEERQRGNFPDRFSGHQFPNYSSELNVNALLLGDSALYLCASSLWERRGNIQYFGAGTRLSVL.

There are many counts of this clonotype. This sequence joins TRBV12-3 or TRBV12-4 and TRBJ1-3; no definite D call. This CDR3 has 12 amino acids. V lost 4 bases and J 0 bases, leaving 1 base between the germline ends. The CDR3 here is CASSYSGNTIYF. The CDR3 DNA is TGTGCCAGCAGTTACTCTGGAAACACCATATATTTT.

The V and J genes are TRBV28 and TRBJ2-4; 12 positions match TRBD2. Germline values: CDR1 MDHEN, CDR2 SYDVKM. Trimming cost V 6 bases and J 5 bases; bases outside gene matches: 8. This CDR3 is 16 amino acids long. The CDR3 loop is CASSILAGGPENIQYF. CDR3 nucleotides: TGTGCCAGCAGCATTCTAGCGGGAGGGCCGGAAAACATTCAGTACTTC. The complete variable domain, with remaining parts taken from reference TRBV28 and TRBJ2-4, reads DVKVTQSSRYLVKRTGEKVFLECVQDMDHENMFWYRQDPGLGLRLIYFSYDVKMKEKGDIPEGYSVSREKKERFSLILESASTNQTSMYLCASSILAGGPENIQYFGAGTRLSVL.

This clonotype was seen a handful of times. The chain has TRBV28 and TRBJ2-7; no firm D call. The CDR3 spans 11 residues. Germline CDR1 is MDHEN and CDR2 is SYDVKM. V shed 1 base and J shed 7 bases, with 5 bases lying between them. Here the CDR3 DNA reads TGTGCCAGCAGTTTATTGAAGGAGCAGTACTTC. It is translated as CASSLLKEQYF.

The gene calls are TRBV7-2 and TRBJ1-2; D is unresolved. Looked up from germline, CDR1 is SGHTA and CDR2 is FQGNSA. The CDR3 totals 13 residues. Trimming shortened V by 4 bases and J by 5 bases, and 11 bases separated the two germline ends. CDR3 in amino acids: CASSSSRGYGYTF. CDR3 nucleotides: TGTGCCAGCAGCTCAAGTAGAGGGTATGGCTACACCTTC.

In its sample, this clonotype was seen many times. The rearrangement uses TRBV29-1 and TRBJ1-1, with TRBD1 as a possible D gene (6 bases). Germline V CDR1 and CDR2: SQVTM, ANQGSEA. V was cut by 4 bases and J by 0 bases, with 12 bases left in between. CDR3 length equals 14 residues. Here the CDR3 reads CSVVGGPMNTEAFF. DNA for the CDR3: TGCAGCGTTGTAGGGGGGCCCATGAACACTGAAGCTTTCTTT.